One and the same sample provided the 5 T cell receptor beta chains below, sequenced in a study of blood T cell repertoires in COVID-19. Assay used: immunoSEQ multiplex PCR; TCRdb lists only in-frame clones, some missing. The sample comprises some 250,000 clones, 80% to 90% of which are singletons, and around 4% rests with the top ten. The sequenced sample consisted of peripheral blood. Receptor source: a man between 60 and 75 years old with acute or convalescent COVID-19.

The chain joins TRBV4-1 to TRBJ2-7, with D possibly matching TRBD2 (6 bases). CDR1 and CDR2 (germline): MGHRA, YSYEKL. Trimming shortened V by 0 bases and J by 0 bases, and 12 bases separated the two germline ends. The CDR3 is 16 residues long. The CDR3 here is CASSQDQWRDSYEQYF. CDR3 sequence (DNA): TGCGCCAGCAGCCAAGATCAGTGGCGGGACTCCTACGAGCAGTACTTC.

The chain joins TRBV5-1 to TRBJ2-2, with no clear D. There are 16 residues in the CDR3. Trimming removed 0 bases from V and 4 bases from J, with 13 bases in between. Germline-derived CDR1 and CDR2 are SGHRS and YFSETQ. In nucleotides, the CDR3 is TGCGCCAGCAGCTTGGATCCTCTCCGGAGCACCGGGGAGCTGTTTTTT. Encoded protein: CASSLDPLRSTGELFF.

Comment on this clone: The junction departs from germline at one end; a sequencing error may be responsible. This rearrangement joins TRBV5-4 to TRBJ2-7; possible D gene TRBD1, 6 bases. Germline loops: CDR1 SGHNT, CDR2 YYREEE (reference sequence). The CDR3 has 14 residues. The CDR3 coding sequence is TGTGCCAGCAGCACCGGGACACGGGGCGCCCATGACGATTTC. The encoded protein is CASSTGTRGAHDDF. Full variable domain (remainder filled in from reference TRBV5-4 and TRBJ2-7): ETGVTQSPTHLIKTRGQQVTLRCSSQSGHNTVSWYQQALGQGPQFIFQYYREEENGRGNFPPRFSGLQFPNYSSELNVNALELDDSALYLCASSTGTRGAHDDFGPGTRLTVT.

V is TRBV30 and J is TRBJ1-5; tentative D call: TRBD1 (6 bases). The CDR3 covers 15 residues. Deletions cut 4 bases from V and 1 base from J, with 14 bases between. The germline gives CDR1 GTSNPN, CDR2 SVGIG (reference sequence). The CDR3 coding sequence is TGTGCCTGGACGCGTGGTACAGGGAGCAATCAGCCCCAGCATTTT. This gives the protein CAWTRGTGSNQPQHF.

The V and J genes are TRBV19 and TRBJ2-7, with 7 positions matching TRBD2. Germline assignment: CDR1 LNHDA and CDR2 SQIVND (reference sequence). CDR3 length equals 15 residues. Trimming removed 1 base from V and 3 bases from J; junction bases left unmatched: 6. DNA of the CDR3: TGTGCCAGTAGTATAGGGACGGGGGGACGCTACGAGCAGTACTTC. This encodes CASSIGTGGRYEQYF.